These T cell receptor beta chains were read from a single sample in a study of immune cell composition in non-small cell lung cancer. The protocol was immunoSEQ multiplex PCR, while the TCRdb copy is restricted to in-frame clones and leaves out a portion. This table has approximately 9,000 clones, approximately 77% appearing once. Sequencing input: non-adjacent lung tissue. These receptors all stem from a human donor with non-small cell lung cancer. Each CDR3 is given with its conserved first and last residue.

j_call: TRBJ2-5; v_call: TRBV2; cdr3_aa: CASSGVRGETQYF
j_call: TRBJ2-5; v_call: TRBV6-6; cdr3_aa: CASSYSMKETQYF
j_call: TRBJ1-1; v_call: TRBV30; cdr3_aa: CAWSTGWDTEAFF
j_call: TRBJ1-2; v_call: TRBV7-8; cdr3_aa: CASSLGQVYGYTF
j_call: TRBJ1-6; v_call: TRBV5-8; cdr3_aa: CASSFSPPGLGNSPLHF
j_call: TRBJ2-1; v_call: TRBV9; cdr3_aa: CASSVKRGQALEQFF
j_call: TRBJ2-1; v_call: TRBV5-1; cdr3_aa: CASGPSGSPQRFDNEQFF
j_call: TRBJ1-1; v_call: TRBV19; cdr3_aa: CASSDRGLYTEAFF
j_call: TRBJ1-2; v_call: TRBV9; cdr3_aa: CASSVGEGLGYTF
j_call: TRBJ1-6; v_call: TRBV30; cdr3_aa: CAWTIGLDSSPLHF
j_call: TRBJ2-1; v_call: TRBV7-8; cdr3_aa: CASSSTRGQVNEQFF
j_call: TRBJ2-7; v_call: TRBV7-9; cdr3_aa: CASSLGSTSYEQYF
j_call: TRBJ2-2; v_call: TRBV7-8; cdr3_aa: CASSSGQGGTGELFF
j_call: TRBJ1-4; v_call: TRBV27; cdr3_aa: CASRTGQLNEKLFF
j_call: TRBJ1-2; v_call: TRBV27; cdr3_aa: CASSLIAGSGGSYGYTF
j_call: TRBJ2-7; v_call: TRBV18; cdr3_aa: CASSPPTASPYEQYF
j_call: TRBJ1-6; v_call: TRBV6-5; cdr3_aa: CASSGQSSYNSPLHF
j_call: TRBJ2-1; v_call: TRBV30; cdr3_aa: CAATRDNYNEQFF
j_call: TRBJ2-7; v_call: TRBV9; cdr3_aa: CASSADTLSSLYF
j_call: TRBJ2-1; v_call: TRBV5-5; cdr3_aa: CASQSPRGRNEQFF
j_call: TRBJ2-5; v_call: TRBV20-1; cdr3_aa: CSAARGETQYF
j_call: TRBJ2-3; v_call: TRBV30; cdr3_aa: CAWDRADSTDTQYF
j_call: TRBJ2-1; v_call: TRBV19; cdr3_aa: CASSIAFLGEQFF
j_call: TRBJ1-2; v_call: TRBV7-2; cdr3_aa: CASFDRVGGYTF
j_call: TRBJ2-7; v_call: TRBV29-1; cdr3_aa: CSVSTGLGSYEQYF
j_call: TRBJ2-3; v_call: TRBV27; cdr3_aa: CASSPFDRDTQYF